The entry that follows covers one TCR beta chain sequence. This clonotype was counted between two and nine times. The target of this receptor is not known. No clone much larger than this one lies a single base away; base qualities are absent. The CDR3 holds 13 amino acids from the cysteine to the phenylalanine. The entry retains the CDR3 DNA only, 39 bases that are in frame from base 1. V and J lose 4 bases and 9 bases, and a span of 12 bases separates them. CDR1 and CDR2 are drawn from the germline V gene: KGHDR, SFDVKD. Genomic DNA served as template for TCR beta VDJ combination and CDR3 sequence profiling. An Illumina HiSeq 2000 was the platform used for TCR repertoire sequencing. Processing in the source paper ran as follows. Repertoire assessment relied on Simpson's diversity index, CDR3 size and DJ length profiles, and TRBV/TRBJ rearrangement plots. Whichever DNA sequence was most abundant in the deep sequencing data was defined as the immunodominant clone. CDR3 amino acid sequences were checked for sharing between subjects and were compared against published repertoires and the VDJdb database. The raw public reads went through TCRdb reprocessing: fastp at Q25, MiXCR clone calling, in-frame beta chains kept. Entries are consolidated by CDR3 protein sequence, retaining the most common genes and DNA. TCRdb's processing, not the authors', yielded these V and J calls. Present in this sample are more than 250,000 distinct CDR3 sequences, 45% to 65% of which were seen just once. The ten biggest clones cover 8% of the sample.

This sample is part of a study of CD8+CD57+ T cells in acquired aplastic anemia (dated 2018 in TCRdb). A note on the overall study: Extracted DNA from sorted CD4+ and CD8+ cells averaged around 3.5 ug, ranging from roughly 0.17 to 30 ug.

Overall results and qualifications from the work: Roughly 30 CD8+ CDR3 sequences were shared between patients and controls but appeared highly expressed in patients and within their immunodominant clones. CD8+ Simpson's diversity did not differ significantly between patients and healthy controls (P=0.060).

TCR repertoires of sorted CD4+ and CD8+ blood T cells from severe aplastic anemia patients and healthy subjects were deep-sequenced in the study. Ficoll-Paque density gradient centrifugation was used to isolate peripheral blood mononuclear cells. Before DNA was extracted, CD4+ and CD8+ T cells were sorted using either FACS or magnetic beads. The sequence derives from a human donor with severe aplastic anemia or a healthy control (not recorded which). Sequenced input: sorted CD4+, CD8+, or CD8+CD57+ T cells (not recorded which) from PBMCs. The chain is assembled from TRBV24-1 and TRBJ2-1; a weak D assignment points to TRBD2 (5 bases agree). The sequence in DNA is TGTGCCACCAGTGAAGCGCGGCGGGTTGAGCAGTTCTTC. This yields the protein CATSEARRVEQFF.